This T cell receptor beta chain derives from a study of shared clonotypes between healthy human individuals. The trim removed 4 bases at V and 7 bases at J, leaving 21 bases unmatched. The V gene's germline CDR1 is MDHEN and CDR2 SYDVKM. The CDR3 totals 19 residues. Sequenced by immunoSEQ multiplex PCR; TCRdb stores in-frame clones only, minus some. This sample has over 850,000 clones; approximately 80% occur once, and the top ten carry 0.5% to 0.6%. The chain employs TRBV28 and TRBJ2-1; TRBD1 agrees at 8 bases. Material: memory CD4+ T cells from PBMCs. Stated subset: CD45RA-negative fraction. The source of this sequence is a young man in good health. Some clones in this sample may be carry-over from other donors' samples. In nucleotides, the CDR3 is TGTGCCAGCAGTTCTCGGACAGGGACCCCCTCTTGGTCGTATAATGAGCAGTTCTTC. It yields the protein CASSSRTGTPSWSYNEQFF.